A single sample gave rise to the 3 T cell receptor beta chains below, sequenced in a study of blood T cell repertoires in COVID-19 (dated by TCRdb to 2018 to 2021). Receptors were amplified or captured by the immunoSEQ multiplex PCR assay. TCRdb carries this immuneACCESS record with in-frame sequences only. Its versions omit some clonotypes, under half of them owing to an unresolved V gene in the studies checked, with the rest unexplained. This sample gives approximately 120,000 clones in total; approximately 83% of them show up just once. The ten largest clonotypes hold 20% to 30% of the sample. Sequencing used peripheral blood. The receptors derive from a woman of 80 years or more with acute or convalescent COVID-19.

This chain uses TRBV6-6 with TRBJ1-5; 12 bases fit TRBD1. Germline CDR1 reads MNHNY; CDR2 reads SVGAGI (reference sequence). The V gene end was trimmed by 5 bases and the J gene end by 2 bases; junction bases not matched to a gene: 7. The CDR3 loop spans 17 amino acids. The CDR3 reads CASSPGTGGGGNQPQHF. The DNA of the CDR3 is TGTGCCAGCAGTCCCGGGACAGGGGGCGGCGGCAATCAGCCCCAGCATTTT.

This chain joins TRBV5-1 and TRBJ2-1; D uncertain. This CDR3 has 11 residues. The ends were cut back, 4 bases at V and 9 bases at J, with 8 bases in the middle. Germline CDR1 SGHRS, CDR2 YFSETQ. The CDR3 sequence is CASSPSVEQFF. The CDR3 DNA reads TGCGCCAGCAGCCCCAGCGTTGAGCAGTTCTTC.

The CDR3 nucleotides are TGTGCCAGCTCAGCGGGAGGGACTGAAGCTTTCTTT. Its translation: CASSAGGTEAFF. The chain couples TRBV18 to TRBJ1-1; D is undetermined. Trimming cost V 5 bases and J 5 bases, with 9 bases left between them. The CDR3 is 12 residues long. Germline-derived CDR1 and CDR2 are KGHSH and LQKENI.